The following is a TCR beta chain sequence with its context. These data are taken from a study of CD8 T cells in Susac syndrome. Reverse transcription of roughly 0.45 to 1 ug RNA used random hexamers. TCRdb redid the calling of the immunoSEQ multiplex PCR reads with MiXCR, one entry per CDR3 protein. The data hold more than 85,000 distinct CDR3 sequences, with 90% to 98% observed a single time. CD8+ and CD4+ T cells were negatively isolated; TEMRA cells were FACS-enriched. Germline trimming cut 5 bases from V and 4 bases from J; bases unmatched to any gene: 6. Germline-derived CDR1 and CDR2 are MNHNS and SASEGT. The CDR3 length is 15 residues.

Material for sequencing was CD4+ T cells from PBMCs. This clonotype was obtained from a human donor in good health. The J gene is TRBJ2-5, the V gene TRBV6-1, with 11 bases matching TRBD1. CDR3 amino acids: CASSIGTGGLETQYF. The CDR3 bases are TGTGCCAGCAGTATAGGGACAGGGGGTTTAGAGACCCAGTACTTC.